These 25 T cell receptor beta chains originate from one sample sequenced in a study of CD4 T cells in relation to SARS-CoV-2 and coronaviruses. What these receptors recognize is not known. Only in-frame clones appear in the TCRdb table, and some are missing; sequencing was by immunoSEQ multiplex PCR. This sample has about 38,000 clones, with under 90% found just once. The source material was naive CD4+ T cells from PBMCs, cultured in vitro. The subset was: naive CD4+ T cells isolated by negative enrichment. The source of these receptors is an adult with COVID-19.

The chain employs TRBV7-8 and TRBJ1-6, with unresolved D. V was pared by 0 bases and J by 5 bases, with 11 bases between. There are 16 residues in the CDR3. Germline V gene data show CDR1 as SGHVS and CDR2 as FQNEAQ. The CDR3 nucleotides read TGTGCCAGCAGCTTAGCGGGTATAGAGAATAATTCACCCCTCCACTTT. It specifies CASSLAGIENNSPLHF.

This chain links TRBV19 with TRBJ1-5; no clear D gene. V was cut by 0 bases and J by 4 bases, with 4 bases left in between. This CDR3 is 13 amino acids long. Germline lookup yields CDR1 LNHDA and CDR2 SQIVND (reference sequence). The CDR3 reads CASSIDQNQPQHF. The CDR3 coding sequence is TGTGCCAGTAGTATAGATCAAAATCAGCCCCAGCATTTT. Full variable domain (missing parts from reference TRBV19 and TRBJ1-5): DGGITQSPKYLFRKEGQNVTLSCEQNLNHDAMYWYRQDPGQGLRLIYYSQIVNDFQKGDIAEGYSVSREKKESFPLTVTSAQKNPTAFYLCASSIDQNQPQHFGDGTRLSIL.

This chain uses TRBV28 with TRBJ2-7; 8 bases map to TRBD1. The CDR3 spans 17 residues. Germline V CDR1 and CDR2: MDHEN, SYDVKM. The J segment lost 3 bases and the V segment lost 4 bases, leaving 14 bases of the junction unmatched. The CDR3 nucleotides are TGTGCCAGCAGTTCTCCAGCAGTCACCACAGGGGGCTACGAGCAGTACTTC. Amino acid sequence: CASSSPAVTTGGYEQYF.

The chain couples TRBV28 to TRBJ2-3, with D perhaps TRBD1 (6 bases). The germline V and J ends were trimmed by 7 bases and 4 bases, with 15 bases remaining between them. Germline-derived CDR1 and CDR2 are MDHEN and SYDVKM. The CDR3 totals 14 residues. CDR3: CASNPGQSSDTQYF. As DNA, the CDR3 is TGTGCCAGCAATCCCGGACAGAGCTCAGATACGCAGTATTTT.

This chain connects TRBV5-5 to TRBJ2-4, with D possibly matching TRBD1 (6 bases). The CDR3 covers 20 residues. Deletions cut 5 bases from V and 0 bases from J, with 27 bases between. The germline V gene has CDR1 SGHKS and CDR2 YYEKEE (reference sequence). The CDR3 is CASRDWGQPLILLAKNIQYF. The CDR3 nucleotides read TGTGCCAGCAGGGATTGGGGGCAACCCCTAATCCTACTAGCCAAAAACATTCAGTACTTC.

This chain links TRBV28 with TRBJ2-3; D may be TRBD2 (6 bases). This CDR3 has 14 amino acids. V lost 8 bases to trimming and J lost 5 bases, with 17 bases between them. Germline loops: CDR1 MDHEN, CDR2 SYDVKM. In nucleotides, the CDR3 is TGTGCCAGCCTGAAGGTTACGGGGGTAGATACGCAGTATTTT. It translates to CASLKVTGVDTQYF.

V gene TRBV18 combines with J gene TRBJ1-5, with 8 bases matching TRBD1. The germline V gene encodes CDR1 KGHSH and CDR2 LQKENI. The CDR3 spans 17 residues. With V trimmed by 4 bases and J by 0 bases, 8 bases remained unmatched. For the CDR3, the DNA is TGTGCCAGCTCACTACTACGACAGGGGAATAGCAATCAGCCCCAGCATTTT. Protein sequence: CASSLLRQGNSNQPQHF.

CDR3 residues: CASIFRIPSSYEQYF. The CDR3 bases are TGTGCCAGCATTTTCAGGATCCCGAGCTCCTACGAGCAGTACTTC. This sequence joins TRBV2 and TRBJ2-7; the D is unclear. The germline gives CDR1 SNHLY, CDR2 FYNNEI. Between the trimmed V and J ends, which lost 7 bases and 0 bases, there was a span of 16 bases. The length of the CDR3 is 15 residues. Based on the CDR3 plus reference TRBV2 and TRBJ2-7, the full variable domain is EPEVTQTPSHQVTQMGQEVILRCVPISNHLYFYWYRQILGQKVEFLVSFYNNEISEKSEIFDDQFSVERPDGSNFTLKIRSTKLEDSAMYFCASIFRIPSSYEQYFGPGTRLTVT.

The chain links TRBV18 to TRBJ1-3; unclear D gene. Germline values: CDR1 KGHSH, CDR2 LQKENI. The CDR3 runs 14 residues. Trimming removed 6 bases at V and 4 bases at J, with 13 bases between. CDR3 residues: CASSTSEGGNTIYF. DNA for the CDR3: TGTGCCAGCTCGACTTCGGAGGGCGGAAACACCATATATTTT.

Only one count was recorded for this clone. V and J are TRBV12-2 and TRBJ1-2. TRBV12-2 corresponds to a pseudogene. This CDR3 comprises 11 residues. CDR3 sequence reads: CASRSPGPCTF. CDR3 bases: TGTGCAAGTCGCTCACCGGGACCGTGCACCTTC.

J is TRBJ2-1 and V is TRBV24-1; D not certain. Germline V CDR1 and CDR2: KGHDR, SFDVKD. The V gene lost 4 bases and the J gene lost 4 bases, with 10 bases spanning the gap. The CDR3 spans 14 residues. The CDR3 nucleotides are TGTGCCACCAGTGACCCACGATCTTACAATGAGCAGTTCTTC. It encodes CATSDPRSYNEQFF.

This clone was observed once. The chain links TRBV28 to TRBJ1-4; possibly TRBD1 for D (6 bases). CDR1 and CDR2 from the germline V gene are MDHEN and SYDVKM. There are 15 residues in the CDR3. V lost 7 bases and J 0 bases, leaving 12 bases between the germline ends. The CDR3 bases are TGTGCCAGCACCCCCGGGGGCTCAACTAATGAAAAACTGTTTTTT. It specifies CASTPGGSTNEKLFF.

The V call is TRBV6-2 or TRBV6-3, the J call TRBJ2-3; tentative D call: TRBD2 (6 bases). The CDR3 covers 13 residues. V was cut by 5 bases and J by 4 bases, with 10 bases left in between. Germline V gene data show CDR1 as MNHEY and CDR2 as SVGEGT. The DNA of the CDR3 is TGTGCCAGCAGTCCCCCGGGAGCAGATACGCAGTATTTT. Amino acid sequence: CASSPPGADTQYF.

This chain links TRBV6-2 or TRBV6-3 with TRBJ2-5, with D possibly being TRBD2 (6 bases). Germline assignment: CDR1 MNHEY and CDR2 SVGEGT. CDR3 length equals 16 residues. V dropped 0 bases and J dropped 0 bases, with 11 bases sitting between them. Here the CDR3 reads CASSYSKSGYQETQYF. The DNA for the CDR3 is TGTGCCAGCAGTTACTCGAAAAGCGGGTACCAAGAGACCCAGTACTTC.

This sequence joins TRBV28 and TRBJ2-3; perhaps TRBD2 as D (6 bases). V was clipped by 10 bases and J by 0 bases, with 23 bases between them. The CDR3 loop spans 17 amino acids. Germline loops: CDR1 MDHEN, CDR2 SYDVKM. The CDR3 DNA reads TGTGCCACCCACGCCTCGGGAGCCGCCCCAAGCACAGATACGCAGTATTTT. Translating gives CATHASGAAPSTDTQYF.

CDR3 DNA: TGTGCCACCAGGGGATCTAGCACAGATACGCAGTATTTT. Amino acids: CATRGSSTDTQYF. The V call is TRBV24-1, the J call TRBJ2-3; D is undetermined. V lost 7 bases, J lost 0 bases, and 7 bases lay in between. Looked up from germline, CDR1 is KGHDR and CDR2 is SFDVKD. The CDR3 has 13 residues.

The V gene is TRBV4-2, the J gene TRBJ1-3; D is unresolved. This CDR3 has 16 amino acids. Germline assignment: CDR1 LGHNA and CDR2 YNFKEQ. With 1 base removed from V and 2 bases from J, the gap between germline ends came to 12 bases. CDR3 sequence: CASSQVRSPAGNTIYF. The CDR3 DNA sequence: TGTGCCAGCAGCCAAGTTAGGAGCCCGGCTGGAAACACCATATATTTT.

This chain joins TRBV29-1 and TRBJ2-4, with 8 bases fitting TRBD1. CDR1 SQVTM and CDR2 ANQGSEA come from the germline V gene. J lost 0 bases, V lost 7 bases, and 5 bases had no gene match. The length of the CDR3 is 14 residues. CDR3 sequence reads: CSAGQGLAKNIQYF. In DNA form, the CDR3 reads TGCAGCGCCGGACAGGGTTTAGCCAAAAACATTCAGTACTTC.

CDR3 sequence (DNA): TGTGCCAGCAGACCGGACAGGGGTGGTCTCAGGTCCTACGAGCAGTACTTC. Translation: CASRPDRGGLRSYEQYF. The chain joins TRBV27 to TRBJ2-7; TRBD1 agrees at 9 bases. Germline lookup yields CDR1 MNHEY and CDR2 SMNVEV (reference sequence). V lost 6 bases to trimming and J lost 1 base; unmatched junction nucleotides: 13. The CDR3 sequence is 17 residues long.

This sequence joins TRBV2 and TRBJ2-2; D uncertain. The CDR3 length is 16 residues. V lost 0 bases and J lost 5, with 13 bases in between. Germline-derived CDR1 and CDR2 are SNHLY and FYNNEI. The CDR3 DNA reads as TGTGCCAGCAGTGAAGCGTTTGCGGAACCAACCGGGGAGCTGTTTTTT. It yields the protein CASSEAFAEPTGELFF.

CDR3 DNA sequence: TGTGCCAGCAGCCCAACGAGCGGTGGGGCGCGTTATGGCTACACCTTC. This gives the protein CASSPTSGGARYGYTF. The chain employs TRBV9 and TRBJ1-2; tentatively, D is TRBD1 (5 bases). The CDR3 has 16 residues. Per the germline V gene, CDR1 is SGDLS and CDR2 is YYNGEE. Trimming stripped 4 bases from V and 5 bases from J, with 21 bases between. Full variable domain (remainder filled in from reference TRBV9 and TRBJ1-2): DSGVTQTPKHLITATGQRVTLRCSPRSGDLSVYWYQQSLDQGLQFLIQYYNGEERAKGNILERFSAQQFPDLHSELNLSSLELGDSALYFCASSPTSGGARYGYTFGSGTRLTVV.

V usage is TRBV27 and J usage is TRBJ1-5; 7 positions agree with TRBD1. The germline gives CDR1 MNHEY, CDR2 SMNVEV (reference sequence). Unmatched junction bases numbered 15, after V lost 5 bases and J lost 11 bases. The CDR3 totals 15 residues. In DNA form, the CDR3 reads TGTGCCAGCAGTGAGTACGGGACAGACCTTAAGGCCCAGCATTTT. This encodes CASSEYGTDLKAQHF.

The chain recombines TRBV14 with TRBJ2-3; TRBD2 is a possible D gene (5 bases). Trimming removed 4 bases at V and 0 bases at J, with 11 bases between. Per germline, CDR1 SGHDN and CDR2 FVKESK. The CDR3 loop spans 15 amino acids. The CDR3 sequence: CASSRGKLSTDTQYF. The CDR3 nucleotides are TGTGCCAGCAGCCGAGGGAAACTCAGCACAGATACGCAGTATTTT.

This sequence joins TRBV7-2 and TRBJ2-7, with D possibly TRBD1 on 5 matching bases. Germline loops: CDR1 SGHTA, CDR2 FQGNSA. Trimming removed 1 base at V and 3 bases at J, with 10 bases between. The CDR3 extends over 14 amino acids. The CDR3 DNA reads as TGTGCCAGCAGCTTAGACGCAGGGCTCTACGAGCAGTACTTC. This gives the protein CASSLDAGLYEQYF.

CDR3: CASSLTWYEKLFF. The DNA of the CDR3 is TGTGCCAGCAGTTTAACCTGGTATGAAAAACTGTTTTTT. The chain is built from TRBV28 and TRBJ1-4; D not certain. Trimming removed 2 bases at V and 6 bases at J, with 7 bases between. The germline CDR1 and CDR2 sequences are MDHEN and SYDVKM. This CDR3 is built from 13 residues.